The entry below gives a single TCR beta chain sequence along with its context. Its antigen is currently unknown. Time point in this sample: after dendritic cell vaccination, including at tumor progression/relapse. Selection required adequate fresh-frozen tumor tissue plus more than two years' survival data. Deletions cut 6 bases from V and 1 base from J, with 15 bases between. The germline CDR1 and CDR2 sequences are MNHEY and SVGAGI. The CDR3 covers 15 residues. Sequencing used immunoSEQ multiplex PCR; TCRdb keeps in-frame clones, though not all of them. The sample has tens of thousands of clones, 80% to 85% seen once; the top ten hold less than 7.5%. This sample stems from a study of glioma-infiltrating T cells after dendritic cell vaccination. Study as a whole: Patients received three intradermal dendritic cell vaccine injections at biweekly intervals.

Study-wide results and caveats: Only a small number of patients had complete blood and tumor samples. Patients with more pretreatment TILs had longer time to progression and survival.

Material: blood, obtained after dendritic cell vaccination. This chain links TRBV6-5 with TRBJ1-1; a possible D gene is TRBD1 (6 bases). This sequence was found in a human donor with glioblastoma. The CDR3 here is CASSDLGQKNTEAFF. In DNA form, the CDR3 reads TGTGCCAGCAGCGATCTTGGACAGAAGAACACTGAAGCTTTCTTT.